Below, one T cell receptor (beta chain) is given with its context. Its binding antigen is unknown. No qualities accompany the bases; no much larger clone lies one base away. These data originate in a study of blood T cell repertoires in COVID-19 (dated by TCRdb to the early 2020s). Describing the broader study: Samples from collaborators originated in the United States, Italy and Spain and spanned both the acute and convalescent phases of COVID-19. The sample metadata nearly always contained a de-identified subject ID, COVID-19 status, age in years and sex. Where HLA class I and class II types were available, the types were taken from metadata supplied by the sample provider, not from assay-based typing. The repertoires were made available in a free public database intended to serve as a resource for research on the immune response to SARS-CoV-2. The material from the prospective study consisted of cDNA or gDNA derived from T cells, B-cell-depleted T cells, or PBMCs. The samples were drawn from the first 160 participants of the ongoing ImmuneRACE study and from 1,254 subjects provided by 6 global collaborators. The dataset comprised deeply sampled blood TCRbeta repertoires from subjects exposed to, actively infected with, or recovered from COVID-19.

On the study overall, not on this receptor specifically: The quantity of clinical and demographic metadata differed by source and by participant and was supplied without curation.

Taken from the germline V gene (reference sequence), the CDR1 and CDR2 loops are LNHDA and SQIVND. Germline trimming amounts to 5 bases on V and 9 bases on J, with 12 as the count of junction bases outside the gene matches. Reading from cysteine to phenylalanine, the CDR3 counts 15 amino acids. Of all the DNA, just the CDR3 is kept, 45 bases in frame from base 1. TCRbeta CDR3 regions were amplified from genomic DNA by means of the immunoSEQ Assay, a bias-controlled multiplex PCR. The original pipeline was this. Within the assay, amplification of reference gene primers was used to estimate how many nucleated cells each sample contained. Sequence reads were collapsed and filtered to measure the absolute abundance of every unique TCRbeta CDR3 rearrangement. For each sample, productive Simpson clonality was calculated by taking the square root of Simpson's diversity index across productive rearrangements. TCRdb obtained this table from immuneACCESS and retained in-frame rearrangements with V and J assigned. These tables miss some clones; where compared with another copy, unresolved V genes account for less than half of the shortfall, and the remainder is unexplained. V, J and clone size reflect that table, while D and trimming were determined from the DNA. This sample comprises 270,000 or so clones, 85% of them detected only once. The leading ten clones occupy approximately 12% of the sample.

Each collaborating institution followed its own protocols to collect whole blood in K2EDTA tubes. For TCRbeta analysis, collaborator samples were shipped as frozen whole blood, as isolated PBMCs, or as DNA extracted from either sample type. The rearranged chain carries TRBV19 and TRBJ2-7; 11 bases in the middle match TRBD2. The sequence derives from a human donor in a cohort sampled during active COVID-19. The specimen was peripheral blood. Here the CDR3 is given as CASSETSGSSLRQYF. The sequenced DNA is TGTGCCAGTAGTGAAACTAGCGGGAGTAGTCTGCGGCAGTACTTC.